One T cell receptor beta chain is described in this entry. This CDR3 has 15 amino acids. CDR1 and CDR2 from the germline V gene are SGHRS and YFSETQ. Trimming removed 0 bases from V and 4 bases from J, with 14 bases in between. The sample belongs to a study of graft-versus-host responses after intestinal transplantation. As for the study in general: Anti-thymocyte globulin served as induction for all recipients, who then took tacrolimus and steroids for approximately three years.

The data were produced by immunoSEQ multiplex PCR, yet TCRdb's version contains in-frame clones alone and is incomplete. The repertoire consists of some 23,000 clones, with approximately 95% occurring once and the leading ten covering approximately 0.5%. This chain joins TRBV5-1 and TRBJ2-7; D not resolved. The clonotype comes from a human patient who received an intestinal transplant, so some T cells may come from the graft donor. The sequencing used PBMCs, collected 156 days after intestinal transplant. The CDR3 DNA is TGCGCCAGCAGCTTGGAGGGTGTATCCCGATACGAGCAGTACTTC. It encodes CASSLEGVSRYEQYF.